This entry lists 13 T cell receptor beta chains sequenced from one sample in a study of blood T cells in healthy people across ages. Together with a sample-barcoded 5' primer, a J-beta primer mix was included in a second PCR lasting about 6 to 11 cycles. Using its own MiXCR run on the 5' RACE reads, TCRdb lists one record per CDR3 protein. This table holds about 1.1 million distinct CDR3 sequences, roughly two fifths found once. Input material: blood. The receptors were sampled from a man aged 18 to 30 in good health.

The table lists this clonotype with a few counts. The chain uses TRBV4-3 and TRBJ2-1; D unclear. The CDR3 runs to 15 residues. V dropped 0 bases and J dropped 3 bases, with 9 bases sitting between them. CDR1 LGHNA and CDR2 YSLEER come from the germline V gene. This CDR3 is CASSQEGRNYNEQFF. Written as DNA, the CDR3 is TGCGCCAGCAGCCAAGAAGGCAGGAACTACAATGAGCAGTTCTTC.

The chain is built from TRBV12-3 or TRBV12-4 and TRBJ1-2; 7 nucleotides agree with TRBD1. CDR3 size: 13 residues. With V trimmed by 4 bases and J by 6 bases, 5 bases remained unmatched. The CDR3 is CASSYRGLDGYTF. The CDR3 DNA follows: TGTGCCAGCAGTTACAGGGGATTGGATGGCTACACCTTC.

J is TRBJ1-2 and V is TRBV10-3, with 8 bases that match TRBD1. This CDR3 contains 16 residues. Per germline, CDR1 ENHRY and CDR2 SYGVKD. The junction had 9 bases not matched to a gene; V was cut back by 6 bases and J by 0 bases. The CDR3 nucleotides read TGTGCCATCAGAGGTTCAGGGGGCCCGACTAACTATGGCTACACCTTC. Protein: CAIRGSGGPTNYGYTF.

The CDR3 DNA reads as TGCGCCAGCAGCCCCACAGGACGGGTGAGGGGTGGATTGGGCAATCAGCCCCAGCATTTT. It encodes CASSPTGRVRGGLGNQPQHF. The chain carries TRBV4-1 and TRBJ1-5, with D possibly being TRBD1 (5 bases). CDR1 and CDR2 (germline): MGHRA, YSYEKL. This CDR3 spans 20 amino acids. V was clipped by 4 bases and J by 2 bases, with 27 bases between them.

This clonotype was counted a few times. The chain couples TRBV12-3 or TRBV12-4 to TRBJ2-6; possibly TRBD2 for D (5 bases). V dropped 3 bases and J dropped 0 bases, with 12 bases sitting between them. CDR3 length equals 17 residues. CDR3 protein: CASSFQEASSGANVLTF. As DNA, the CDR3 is TGTGCCAGCAGTTTTCAGGAGGCAAGCTCTGGGGCCAACGTCCTGACTTTC.

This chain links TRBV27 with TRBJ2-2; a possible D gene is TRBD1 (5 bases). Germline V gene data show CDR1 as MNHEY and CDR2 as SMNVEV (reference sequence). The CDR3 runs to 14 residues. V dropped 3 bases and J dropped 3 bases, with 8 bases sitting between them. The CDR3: CASSLGPYTGELFF. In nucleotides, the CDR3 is TGTGCCAGCAGTTTGGGGCCGTACACCGGGGAGCTGTTTTTT.

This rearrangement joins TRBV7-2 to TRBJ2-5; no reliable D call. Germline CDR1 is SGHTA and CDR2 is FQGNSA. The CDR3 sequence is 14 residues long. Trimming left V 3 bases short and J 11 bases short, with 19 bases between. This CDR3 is CASSLGIRDSEQYF. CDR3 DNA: TGTGCCAGCAGCTTGGGGATAAGAGACTCTGAGCAGTACTTC.

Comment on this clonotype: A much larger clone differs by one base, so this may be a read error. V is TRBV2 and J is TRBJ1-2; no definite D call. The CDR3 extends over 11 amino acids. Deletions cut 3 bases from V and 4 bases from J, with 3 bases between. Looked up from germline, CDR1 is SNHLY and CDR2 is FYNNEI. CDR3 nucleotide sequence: TGTGCCAGCAGTGAGACCTATGGCTACACCTTC. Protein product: CASSETYGYTF. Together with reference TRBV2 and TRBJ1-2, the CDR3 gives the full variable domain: EPEVTQTPSHQVTQMGQEVILRCVPISNHLYFYWYRQILGQKVEFLVSFYNNEISEKSEIFDDQFSVERPDGSNFTLKIRSTKLEDSAMYFCASSETYGYTFGSGTRLTVV.

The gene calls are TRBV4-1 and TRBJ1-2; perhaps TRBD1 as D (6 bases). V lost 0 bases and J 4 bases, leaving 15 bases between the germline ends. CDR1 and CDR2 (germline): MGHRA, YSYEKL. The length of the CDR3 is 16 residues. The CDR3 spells CASSQDAGDRRYGYTF. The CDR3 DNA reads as TGCGCCAGCAGCCAAGATGCTGGAGACAGGCGCTATGGCTACACCTTC.

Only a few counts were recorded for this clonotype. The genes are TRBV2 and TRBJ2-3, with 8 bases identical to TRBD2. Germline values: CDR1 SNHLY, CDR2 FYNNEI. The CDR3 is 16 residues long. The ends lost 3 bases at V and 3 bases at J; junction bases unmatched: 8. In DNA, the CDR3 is TGTGCCAGCAGTGATGACGGGGGGGCCAGAACAGATACGCAGTATTTT. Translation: CASSDDGGARTDTQYF.

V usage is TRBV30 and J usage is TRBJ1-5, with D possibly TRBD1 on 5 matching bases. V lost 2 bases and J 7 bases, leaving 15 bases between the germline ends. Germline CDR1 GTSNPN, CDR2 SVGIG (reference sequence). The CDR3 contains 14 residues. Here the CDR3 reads CAWSRDRIEQPQHF. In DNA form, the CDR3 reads TGTGCCTGGAGTAGAGACAGAATAGAACAGCCCCAGCATTTT. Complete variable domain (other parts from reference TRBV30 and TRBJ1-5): SQTIHQWPATLVQPVGSPLSLECTVEGTSNPNLYWYRQAAGRGLQLLFYSVGIGQISSEVPQNLSASRPQDRQFILSSKKLLLSDSGFYLCAWSRDRIEQPQHFGDGTRLSIL.

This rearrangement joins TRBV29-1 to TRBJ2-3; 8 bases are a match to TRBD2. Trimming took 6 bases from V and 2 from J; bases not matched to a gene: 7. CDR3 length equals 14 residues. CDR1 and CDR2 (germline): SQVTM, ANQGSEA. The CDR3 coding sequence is TGCAGCGTCGGCACCGGGAGGGACACAGATACGCAGTATTTT. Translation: CSVGTGRDTDTQYF.

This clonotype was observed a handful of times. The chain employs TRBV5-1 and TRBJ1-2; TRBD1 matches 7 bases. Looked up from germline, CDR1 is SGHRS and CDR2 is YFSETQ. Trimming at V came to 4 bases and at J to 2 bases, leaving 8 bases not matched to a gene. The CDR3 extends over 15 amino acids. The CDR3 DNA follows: TGCGCCAGCAGCGTTCCGGGACAGAGAAACTATGGCTACACCTTC. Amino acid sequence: CASSVPGQRNYGYTF.